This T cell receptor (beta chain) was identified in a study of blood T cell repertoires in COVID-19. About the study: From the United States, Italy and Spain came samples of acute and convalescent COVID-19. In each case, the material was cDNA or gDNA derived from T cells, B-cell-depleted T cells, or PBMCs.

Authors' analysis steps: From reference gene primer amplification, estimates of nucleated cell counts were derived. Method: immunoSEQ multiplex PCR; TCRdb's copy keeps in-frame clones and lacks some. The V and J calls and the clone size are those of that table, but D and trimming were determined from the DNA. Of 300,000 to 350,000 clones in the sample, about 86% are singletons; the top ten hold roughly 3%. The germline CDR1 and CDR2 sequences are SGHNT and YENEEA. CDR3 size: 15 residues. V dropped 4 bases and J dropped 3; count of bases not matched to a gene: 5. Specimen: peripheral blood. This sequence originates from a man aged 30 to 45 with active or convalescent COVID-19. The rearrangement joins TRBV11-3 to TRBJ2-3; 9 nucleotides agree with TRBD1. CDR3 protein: CASSSQDRGTDTQYF. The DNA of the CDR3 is TGTGCCAGCAGCTCTCAAGACAGGGGGACAGATACGCAGTATTTT.